This T cell receptor (beta chain) was obtained from a study of CD8 T cells in ankylosing spondylitis. Scientists made TCR beta libraries using quantitative 5'-RACE with molecular barcodes. TCRdb recomputed calls from the 5' RACE reads with MiXCR, one row per CDR3 protein. This table has roughly 260,000 distinct CDR3 sequences, 20% appearing once. Points on this clonotype: An end of the junction does not agree with germline; a read error may underlie this.

The CDR3 totals 14 residues. Per the germline V gene, CDR1 is SSHAT and CDR2 is FNYEAQ (reference sequence). This chain links TRBV7-7 with TRBJ2-5; 7 positions match TRBD2. Sequencing was done on a sample of blood, either unsorted or a sorted T cell fraction (not recorded which). The clonotype was recovered from a male donor with ankylosing spondylitis or in good health (not recorded which). The CDR3 loop reads CASSPSGRPASQYF. CDR3 DNA: TGTGCTAGCAGCCCATCCGGGAGGCCCGCCAGCCAGTACTTC.